The T cell receptor (beta chain) under discussion was sequenced for a study of T cell responses to AZD1222 COVID-19 vaccine. General observations from the study: Unmutated variant regions are reportedly targeted by nearly half of spike-specific TCRs. Vaccination with two AZD1222 doses was followed by a rise in Spike-specific TCR breadth and depth. A mostly white British donor set with more females was recruited, and clonal diversity was possibly underestimated. Across spike, vaccine-associated CD4 TCRs were found, dominant at 160-218 and 743-854.

CDR1 LNHDA and CDR2 SQIVND come from the germline V gene (reference sequence). V lost 5 bases to trimming and J lost 8 bases, with 10 bases between them. The CDR3 consists of 13 residues. TCRdb keeps only in-frame clones here, not all; method: immunoSEQ multiplex PCR. This table holds tens of thousands of clones, 89% found once. On this clone: Its antigen remains unknown.

The chain is built from TRBV19 and TRBJ1-6; a weak D match, TRBD1 (6 bases). Sequenced material: peripheral blood, taken on day 0 of AZD1222 vaccination. This sequence was found in an adult in good health. For the CDR3, the DNA is TGTGCCAGTAGTCGGGACACTGATTCACCCCTCCACTTT. Protein product: CASSRDTDSPLHF.